The 21 T cell receptor beta chains below were found in one sample sequenced in a study of human T cells and chemical hapten exposure. Each CDR3 protein is one row after TCRdb ran MiXCR on the RACE reads. The sample contains approximately 370,000 distinct CDR3 sequences, about 5% of which appear only once. The sample's time point: pre-sensitization, week 0. The treatment is: therapeutic diphenylcyclopropenone sensitization with weekly scalp DPC. This specimen consisted of whole blood, obtained in connection with sensitization to the hapten diphenylcyclopropenone (DPC). Source of these receptors: a woman aged 18-29 years with alopecia areata. Some clones in this sample may be carry-over from other donors' samples.

The genes are TRBV6-1 and TRBJ1-3, with TRBD1 matching 9 bases. V shed 6 bases and J 7 bases; nucleotides not matched to a gene: 16. Per germline, CDR1 MNHNS and CDR2 SASEGT. The CDR3 extends over 17 amino acids. The CDR3 sequence is CASRRETGGTFGNTIYF. The CDR3 nucleotides are TGTGCCAGCAGAAGAGAGACAGGGGGTACTTTTGGGAACACCATATATTTT.

This clonotype was seen a handful of times. This rearrangement joins TRBV9 to TRBJ1-4; D is unresolved. CDR1 and CDR2 from the germline V gene are SGDLS and YYNGEE. Trimming shortened V by 0 bases and J by 0 bases, and 6 bases separated the two germline ends. The CDR3 loop spans 15 amino acids. The CDR3 bases are TGTGCCAGCAGCGTAGGATCTGCAACTAATGAAAAACTGTTTTTT. This gives the protein CASSVGSATNEKLFF.

Remarks on this clonotype: Since a much larger clone is just one base distant, this may be a read error. Since no conserved phenylalanine or tryptophan closes the CDR3, a read error is the likely cause. The gene calls are TRBV5-1 and TRBJ2-5; 9 bases are a match to TRBD2. V dropped 1 base and J dropped 1; count of bases not matched to a gene: 2. The CDR3 length is 15 residues. Germline CDR1 reads SGHRS; CDR2 reads YFSETQ. CDR3 sequence reads: CASSLISGGQETQYY. The CDR3 bases are TGCGCCAGCAGCTTGATTAGCGGGGGCCAAGAGACCCAGTACTAC.

V usage is TRBV7-9 and J usage is TRBJ1-2, with 7 bases lining up with TRBD1. The CDR3 runs 14 residues. Germline values: CDR1 SEHNR, CDR2 FQNEAQ (reference sequence). With V trimmed by 1 base and J by 6 bases, 5 bases remained unmatched. CDR3 sequence reads: CASSLVEGADGYTF. In nucleotides, the CDR3 is TGTGCCAGCAGCTTAGTTGAGGGGGCAGATGGCTACACCTTC.

The chain uses TRBV18 and TRBJ1-4, with 7 nucleotides matching TRBD1. Germline V CDR1 and CDR2: KGHSH, LQKENI. The trim removed 4 bases at V and 3 bases at J, leaving 5 bases unmatched. This CDR3 is built from 15 residues. The CDR3: CASSLQGQPNEKLFF. The CDR3 bases are TGTGCCAGCTCACTACAGGGACAGCCTAATGAAAAACTGTTTTTT.

The V call is TRBV29-1, the J call TRBJ2-5; a possible D gene is TRBD2 (6 bases). This CDR3 contains 12 residues. In germline, CDR1 is SQVTM, CDR2 ANQGSEA. With 7 bases removed from V and 7 bases from J, the gap between germline ends came to 16 bases. In DNA, the CDR3 is TGCAGCGGAATAGCCTCGGAGGGGACCCAGTACTTC. Protein: CSGIASEGTQYF.

This clonotype was found many times. The chain carries TRBV3-1 and TRBJ1-1; no clear D gene. Germline CDR1 LGHDT, CDR2 YNNKEL (reference sequence). The CDR3 is 12 residues long. The germline V and J ends were trimmed by 0 bases and 11 bases, with 10 bases remaining between them. The CDR3 region is CASSQDEGDAFF. The CDR3 DNA follows: TGTGCCAGCAGCCAAGATGAGGGAGACGCTTTCTTT.

This clonotype occurred many times. The rearrangement uses TRBV4-3 and TRBJ1-2, with TRBD1 as a possible D gene (5 bases). The V end was cut by 0 bases, the J end by 5 bases, with 19 bases between. Germline-derived CDR1 and CDR2 are LGHNA and YSLEER. The CDR3 extends over 17 amino acids. This chain's CDR3 is CASSQDAGSEPLYGYTF. DNA of the CDR3: TGCGCCAGCAGCCAAGATGCAGGGTCCGAGCCCCTTTATGGCTACACCTTC.

This clonotype occurred many times. V gene TRBV7-9 combines with J gene TRBJ2-7; 9 bases line up with TRBD1. J lost 7 bases, V lost 2 bases, and 9 bases had no gene match. The CDR3 sequence is 15 residues long. The germline V gene has CDR1 SEHNR and CDR2 FQNEAQ (reference sequence). The CDR3 is CASSLPRTGVGEQYF. In DNA, the CDR3 is TGTGCCAGCAGCTTACCCCGGACAGGGGTTGGAGAGCAGTACTTC.

The table lists this clonotype with many counts. V gene TRBV29-1 combines with J gene TRBJ2-7, with D possibly TRBD2 on 5 matching bases. Between the trimmed V and J ends, which lost 6 bases and 3 bases, there was a span of 12 bases. The CDR3 is made up of 12 amino acids. CDR1 and CDR2 (germline): SQVTM, ANQGSEA. Here the CDR3 reads CSVYDGVYEQYF. The CDR3 DNA reads as TGCAGCGTCTATGACGGGGTCTACGAGCAGTACTTC.

This clonotype has ten or more counts. The chain carries TRBV29-1 and TRBJ1-1; D is uncertain. Germline assignment: CDR1 SQVTM and CDR2 ANQGSEA. Trimming shortened V by 3 bases and J by 3 bases, and 14 bases separated the two germline ends. The CDR3 is 14 amino acids. In DNA, the CDR3 is TGCAGCGTTGACCCCGATTGGGGAGACACTGAAGCTTTCTTT. It specifies CSVDPDWGDTEAFF.

This clonotype was observed a few times. The chain combines TRBV20-1 with TRBJ1-1; TRBD1 is a possible D gene (5 bases). Germline assignment: CDR1 DFQATT and CDR2 SNEGSKA (reference sequence). This CDR3 has 11 amino acids. CDR3 in DNA: TGCAGCCCTGGGGCCGACACTGAAGCTTTCTTT. Translating gives CSPGADTEAFF.

This clonotype has at least ten counts. The genes are TRBV12-5 and TRBJ2-3, with 7 bases identical to TRBD1. Trimming took 1 base from V and 5 from J; bases not matched to a gene: 12. There are 17 residues in the CDR3. Germline V CDR1 and CDR2: LGHNT, FRNRAP. The DNA of the CDR3 is TGTGCTAGTGGTTTGGGGAGAGGGACAGCACGTCGAGATACGCAGTATTTT. Protein: CASGLGRGTARRDTQYF.

This clonotype was observed a few times. The genes are TRBV20-1 and TRBJ1-2, with 8 bases identical to TRBD1. In germline, CDR1 is DFQATT, CDR2 SNEGSKA (reference sequence). V lost 5 bases and J lost 5; bases outside the gene matches: 13. CDR3 length: 15 residues. The CDR3 DNA reads as TGCAGTGCTGAAGACCCCGGCGGGGACAGGTATGGCTACACCTTC. Protein: CSAEDPGGDRYGYTF.

The chain is built from TRBV7-9 and TRBJ1-2; D might be TRBD1 (6 bases). This CDR3 has 14 amino acids. CDR1 and CDR2 from the germline V gene are SEHNR and FQNEAQ (reference sequence). V was cut by 5 bases and J by 4 bases, with 14 bases left in between. The DNA for the CDR3 is TGTGCCAGCAGCCCTTTGAAAGGGGGCTATGGCTACACCTTC. This sequence encodes CASSPLKGGYGYTF.

Ten or more counts support this clonotype. The rearrangement uses TRBV6-2 or TRBV6-3 and TRBJ2-3, with unresolved D. The CDR3 spans 11 residues. Trimming took 6 bases from V and 5 from J, leaving 6 bases between them. CDR1 and CDR2 (germline): MNHEY, SVGEGT. The CDR3 region has the DNA TGTGCCAGCAGCCCGGGAGATACGCAGTATTTT. Encoded protein: CASSPGDTQYF.

This clonotype came up a few times. This chain uses TRBV12-3 or TRBV12-4 with TRBJ2-1; 10 nucleotides align to TRBD2. Trimming at V came to 6 bases and at J to 2 bases, leaving 10 bases not matched to a gene. CDR3 length equals 17 residues. CDR3 in DNA: TGTGCCAGCAGCCTTACGAGACTAGCGGGCCCCTACAATGAGCAGTTCTTC. This codes for CASSLTRLAGPYNEQFF.

The V gene is TRBV7-8, the J gene TRBJ1-1; maybe TRBD1 (5 bases). Per the germline V gene, CDR1 is SGHVS and CDR2 is FQNEAQ. Trimming cost V 6 bases and J 0 bases, with 17 bases left between them. The CDR3 runs 16 residues. Here the CDR3 DNA reads TGTGCCAGCAGTTCCTTCGGGCAGGGCATGAACACTGAAGCTTTCTTT. Protein sequence: CASSSFGQGMNTEAFF.

This clonotype occurred many times. The V gene is TRBV29-1, the J gene TRBJ2-3; D not certain. The CDR3 consists of 13 residues. The germline V gene encodes CDR1 SQVTM and CDR2 ANQGSEA. The V end lost 8 bases, the J end lost 1 base, and 13 bases lay between the germline ends. CDR3 sequence (DNA): TGCAGCTTCCGGCCCATGGGCACAGATACGCAGTATTTT. Translating it yields CSFRPMGTDTQYF.

The chain carries TRBV15 and TRBJ1-1; 8 nucleotides line up with TRBD1. V trimming: 6 bases; J trimming: 4 bases; junction bases outside the gene matches: 7. Germline V gene data show CDR1 as LNHNV and CDR2 as YYDKDF (reference sequence). The length of the CDR3 is 14 residues. CDR3 nucleotides: TGTGCCACCAGGGACAGGGAAGGAGGCACTGAAGCTTTCTTT. Protein sequence: CATRDREGGTEAFF. Filled out from reference TRBV15 and TRBJ1-1, the complete variable domain reads DAMVIQNPRYQVTQFGKPVTLSCSQTLNHNVMYWYQQKSSQAPKLLFHYYDKDFNNEADTPDNFQSRRPNTSFCFLDIRSPGLGDTAMYLCATRDREGGTEAFFGQGTRLTVV.

In its sample, this clonotype was seen many times. The chain combines TRBV14 with TRBJ1-1; D uncertain. The CDR3 runs 13 residues. The V end lost 4 bases, the J end lost 3 bases, and 9 bases lay between the germline ends. From germline, CDR1 is SGHDN and CDR2 FVKESK. The CDR3 DNA reads as TGTGCCAGCAGCCCCCAGGTTTACACTGAAGCTTTCTTT. It codes for CASSPQVYTEAFF.